These T cell receptor beta chains were read from a single sample in a study of T-cell reconstitution after alpha-beta-depleted transplantation in children. TCRdb redid the calling of the PCR reads with MiXCR, one entry per CDR3 protein. The data contain about 640,000 distinct CDR3 sequences, roughly 17% of them singletons. The sample was PBMCs from the stem cell graft donor, taken from the stem cell graft. The receptors were sampled from a human donor who donated a stem cell graft to a child with acute myeloid leukemia. The CDR3 runs from the conserved cysteine through the conserved F or W. Fields, in order: D gene, V gene, CDR3 length, clone size, J gene, CDR3 DNA, CDR3 protein. A D gene is named only where the DNA matches it firmly. Expanded clones get a size class; other rows say once, few or many, or leave the size out.

D gene: TRBD1
V gene: TRBV20-1
CDR3 length: 14
clone size: many
J gene: TRBJ1-2
CDR3 DNA: TGCAGTGCTAAGGAGACAGGGGCTAACTATGGCTACACCTTC
CDR3 protein: CSAKETGANYGYTF

D gene: .
V gene: TRBV5-1
CDR3 length: 13
clone size: .
J gene: TRBJ1-2
CDR3 DNA: TGCGCCAGCAGCCTGGACGCCTCCTATGGCTACACCTTC
CDR3 protein: CASSLDASYGYTF

D gene: .
V gene: TRBV20-1
CDR3 length: 18
clone size: few
J gene: TRBJ1-5
CDR3 DNA: TGCAGTGCTAGAGATCCCCTCCAGGGGAGAGGGGGCAATCAGCCCCAGCATTTT
CDR3 protein: CSARDPLQGRGGNQPQHF

D gene: .
V gene: TRBV29-1
CDR3 length: 12
clone size: many
J gene: TRBJ1-1
CDR3 DNA: TGCAGCGTTGAAGCCGGGACAACTGAAGCTTTCTTT
CDR3 protein: CSVEAGTTEAFF

D gene: TRBD1
V gene: TRBV20-1
CDR3 length: 15
clone size: few
J gene: TRBJ1-5
CDR3 DNA: TGCAGTGCTAGACTCCCCCTGGACAGGGGCCAGCCCCAGCATTTT
CDR3 protein: CSARLPLDRGQPQHF

D gene: .
V gene: TRBV5-5
CDR3 length: 12
clone size: many
J gene: TRBJ1-1
CDR3 DNA: TGTGCCAGCAGCCCCAACCTAGGTGAAGCTTTCTTT
CDR3 protein: CASSPNLGEAFF

D gene: TRBD1
V gene: TRBV7-2
CDR3 length: 16
clone size: .
J gene: TRBJ1-4
CDR3 DNA: TGTGCCAGCAGCCTACATCCACAGGGGGCTGGTGAAAAACTGTTTTTT
CDR3 protein: CASSLHPQGAGEKLFF

D gene: .
V gene: TRBV5-1
CDR3 length: 13
clone size: .
J gene: TRBJ2-5
CDR3 DNA: TGCGCCAGCAGCGTTAACACCGAAGAGACCCAGTACTTC
CDR3 protein: CASSVNTEETQYF

D gene: .
V gene: TRBV20-1
CDR3 length: 14
clone size: few
J gene: TRBJ2-5
CDR3 DNA: TGCAGTGCTAGAGACGCAAGAGGGTTTGAGACCCAGTACTTC
CDR3 protein: CSARDARGFETQYF

D gene: .
V gene: TRBV7-2
CDR3 length: 17
clone size: few
J gene: TRBJ1-4
CDR3 DNA: TGTGCCAGCAGCTTAACTGGGGCTGGGTCAACTAATGAAAAACTGTTTTTT
CDR3 protein: CASSLTGAGSTNEKLFF

D gene: .
V gene: TRBV6-1
CDR3 length: 16
clone size: few
J gene: TRBJ2-1
CDR3 DNA: TGTGCCAGCAGAGAAAGGGAGATCCTTCCCTACAATGAGCAGTTCTTC
CDR3 protein: CASREREILPYNEQFF

D gene: .
V gene: TRBV5-5
CDR3 length: 13
clone size: many
J gene: TRBJ2-1
CDR3 DNA: TGTGCCAGCAGCTTGGCATCCGCGGGGGAGCAGTTCTTC
CDR3 protein: CASSLASAGEQFF

D gene: TRBD2
V gene: TRBV20-1
CDR3 length: 14
clone size: many
J gene: TRBJ2-5
CDR3 DNA: TGCAGTGCTATTTCCGGGACTAACCAAGAGACCCAGTACTTC
CDR3 protein: CSAISGTNQETQYF

D gene: .
V gene: TRBV20-1
CDR3 length: 14
clone size: few
J gene: TRBJ1-3
CDR3 DNA: TGCAGTGCTAGCAGGAGCAGCTCTGGAAACACCATATATTTT
CDR3 protein: CSASRSSSGNTIYF

D gene: .
V gene: TRBV6-5
CDR3 length: 13
clone size: many
J gene: TRBJ2-1
CDR3 DNA: TGTGCCAGCAGTTACGGGCCCAACAATGAGCAGTTCTTC
CDR3 protein: CASSYGPNNEQFF

D gene: .
V gene: TRBV18
CDR3 length: 13
clone size: .
J gene: TRBJ1-1
CDR3 DNA: TGTGCCAGCTCACCACCGGGGTGGTCCGAAGCTTTCTTT
CDR3 protein: CASSPPGWSEAFF

D gene: TRBD1
V gene: TRBV5-1
CDR3 length: 12
clone size: .
J gene: TRBJ1-1
CDR3 DNA: TGCGCCAATACTACAGGGGATGGAGAAGCTTTCTTT
CDR3 protein: CANTTGDGEAFF

D gene: TRBD2
V gene: TRBV5-5
CDR3 length: 15
clone size: .
J gene: TRBJ2-3
CDR3 DNA: TGTGCCAGCAGCTTGGGTGCGGGGGGGGCAGATACGCAGTATTTT
CDR3 protein: CASSLGAGGADTQYF

D gene: .
V gene: TRBV27
CDR3 length: 13
clone size: few
J gene: TRBJ1-5
CDR3 DNA: TGTGCCAGTCGGGCCGGGGCCCATCAGCCCCAGCATTTT
CDR3 protein: CASRAGAHQPQHF

D gene: .
V gene: TRBV20-1
CDR3 length: 15
clone size: many
J gene: TRBJ2-3
CDR3 DNA: TGCAGTGCTAGAGTGACTTCACTCTCGGGGGATACGCAGTATTTT
CDR3 protein: CSARVTSLSGDTQYF

D gene: TRBD1
V gene: TRBV20-1
CDR3 length: 13
clone size: many
J gene: TRBJ1-2
CDR3 DNA: TGCAGTGCTAGGGGACAGACTGACTATGGCTACACCTTC
CDR3 protein: CSARGQTDYGYTF

D gene: .
V gene: TRBV20-1
CDR3 length: 14
clone size: .
J gene: TRBJ2-2
CDR3 DNA: TGCAGTGCTGCCAGGGCAGGGCGTACCGGGGAGCTGTTTTTT
CDR3 protein: CSAARAGRTGELFF

D gene: TRBD1
V gene: TRBV11-2
CDR3 length: 13
clone size: .
J gene: TRBJ2-1
CDR3 DNA: TGTGCCAGCAGCCCGACAGGGGACGATGAGCAGTTCTTC
CDR3 protein: CASSPTGDDEQFF

D gene: TRBD1
V gene: TRBV20-1
CDR3 length: 15
clone size: few
J gene: TRBJ2-5
CDR3 DNA: TGCAGTGCTAGGAGGGCGAGGACAGGGGTACAGACCCAGTACTTC
CDR3 protein: CSARRARTGVQTQYF

D gene: TRBD2
V gene: TRBV4-1
CDR3 length: 21
clone size: few
J gene: TRBJ2-1
CDR3 DNA: TGCGCCAGCAGCCAACGTGATGGCAGGGACTACCTAACGGGACGGGTCAATGAGCAGTTCTTC
CDR3 protein: CASSQRDGRDYLTGRVNEQFF

D gene: .
V gene: TRBV12-3/TRBV12-4
CDR3 length: 15
clone size: many
J gene: TRBJ1-1
CDR3 DNA: TGTGCCAGCAGCCCGCAGCGGGGAAGGAACACTGAAGCTTTCTTT
CDR3 protein: CASSPQRGRNTEAFF

D gene: .
V gene: TRBV28
CDR3 length: 13
clone size: many
J gene: TRBJ1-5
CDR3 DNA: TGTGCCAGCAGTACAGGGAGCAATCAGCCCCAGCATTTT
CDR3 protein: CASSTGSNQPQHF

D gene: .
V gene: TRBV20-1
CDR3 length: 14
clone size: many
J gene: TRBJ2-3
CDR3 DNA: TGCAGTGCTAGAGACCCCGCCACCTTAGATACGCAGTATTTT
CDR3 protein: CSARDPATLDTQYF

D gene: TRBD1
V gene: TRBV5-5
CDR3 length: 16
clone size: many
J gene: TRBJ2-7
CDR3 DNA: TGTGCCAGCAGCTTGGCCCCGGGACAGGGAGTAGGCGAGCAGTACTTC
CDR3 protein: CASSLAPGQGVGEQYF

D gene: TRBD1
V gene: TRBV5-1
CDR3 length: 15
clone size: many
J gene: TRBJ1-6
CDR3 DNA: TGCGCCAGCAGCTTGTGGGACAGGGAGAATTCACCCCTCCACTTT
CDR3 protein: CASSLWDRENSPLHF

D gene: .
V gene: TRBV7-2
CDR3 length: 16
clone size: .
J gene: TRBJ1-2
CDR3 DNA: TGTGCCAGCACCCCTTTGGGCCAGGTGCCTATCTATGGCTACACCTTC
CDR3 protein: CASTPLGQVPIYGYTF

D gene: .
V gene: TRBV20-1
CDR3 length: 14
clone size: many
J gene: TRBJ1-5
CDR3 DNA: TGCAGTGCTAGAGGAGGGACTAGCAATCAGCCCCAGCATTTT
CDR3 protein: CSARGGTSNQPQHF

D gene: .
V gene: TRBV20-1
CDR3 length: 14
clone size: few
J gene: TRBJ2-2
CDR3 DNA: TGCAGTGCTCGCGACGGGAGGAACACCGGGGAGCTGTTTTTT
CDR3 protein: CSARDGRNTGELFF

D gene: TRBD1
V gene: TRBV6-1
CDR3 length: 15
clone size: few
J gene: TRBJ1-5
CDR3 DNA: TGTGCCAGCAGTCCGGACAGGGGTTACAATCAGCCCCAGCATTTT
CDR3 protein: CASSPDRGYNQPQHF

D gene: TRBD2
V gene: TRBV5-6
CDR3 length: 17
clone size: few
J gene: TRBJ2-5
CDR3 DNA: TGTGCCAGCAGCTTCGGACTAGCGGGGGGGGATCAAGAGACCCAGTACTTC
CDR3 protein: CASSFGLAGGDQETQYF

D gene: .
V gene: TRBV10-3
CDR3 length: 15
clone size: many
J gene: TRBJ2-7
CDR3 DNA: TGTGCCATCAGTGACCGACTAGGCCCCAGGGGTGAGCAGTACTTC
CDR3 protein: CAISDRLGPRGEQYF

D gene: .
V gene: TRBV6-5
CDR3 length: 15
clone size: many
J gene: TRBJ1-2
CDR3 DNA: TGTGCCAGCAGCTACTACGACAAGGCCAACTATGGCTACACCTTC
CDR3 protein: CASSYYDKANYGYTF

D gene: TRBD2
V gene: TRBV4-3
CDR3 length: 19
clone size: .
J gene: TRBJ2-3
CDR3 DNA: TGCGCCAGCAGCCAAGATCCGGGGGGTAACCCATGGAGCACAGATACGCAGTATTTT
CDR3 protein: CASSQDPGGNPWSTDTQYF

D gene: TRBD1
V gene: TRBV10-3
CDR3 length: 15
clone size: many
J gene: TRBJ1-1
CDR3 DNA: TGTGCCATCCGGGACAGGGGGCGAGGGAACACTGAAGCTTTCTTT
CDR3 protein: CAIRDRGRGNTEAFF

D gene: .
V gene: TRBV12-3/TRBV12-4
CDR3 length: 14
clone size: .
J gene: TRBJ1-3
CDR3 DNA: TGTGCCAGCAGTTTATTTCGGCGGCAAAACACCATATATTTT
CDR3 protein: CASSLFRRQNTIYF

D gene: TRBD1
V gene: TRBV5-1
CDR3 length: 15
clone size: .
J gene: TRBJ1-2
CDR3 DNA: TGCGCCAGCAGCTTGGCCGGGACAGGAGTCTATGGCTACACCTTC
CDR3 protein: CASSLAGTGVYGYTF

D gene: .
V gene: TRBV5-6
CDR3 length: 14
clone size: many
J gene: TRBJ2-7
CDR3 DNA: TGTGCCAGCAGCTTCCGGGGAAACGCATACGAGCAGTACTTC
CDR3 protein: CASSFRGNAYEQYF

D gene: TRBD1
V gene: TRBV7-7
CDR3 length: 15
clone size: few
J gene: TRBJ2-1
CDR3 DNA: TGTGCCAGCAGCCTAAAGACAGGGACCTACAATGAGCAGTTCTTC
CDR3 protein: CASSLKTGTYNEQFF

D gene: .
V gene: TRBV21-1
CDR3 length: 15
clone size: many
J gene: TRBJ1-1
CDR3 DNA: TGTGCCAGCAGCAAAGCGCGAGGGTGGGCCACTGAAGCTTTCTTT
CDR3 protein: CASSKARGWATEAFF

D gene: .
V gene: TRBV20-1
CDR3 length: 13
clone size: .
J gene: TRBJ1-1
CDR3 DNA: TGCAGTGCTCGGCCAAGGGCTAACACTGAAGCTTTCTTT
CDR3 protein: CSARPRANTEAFF